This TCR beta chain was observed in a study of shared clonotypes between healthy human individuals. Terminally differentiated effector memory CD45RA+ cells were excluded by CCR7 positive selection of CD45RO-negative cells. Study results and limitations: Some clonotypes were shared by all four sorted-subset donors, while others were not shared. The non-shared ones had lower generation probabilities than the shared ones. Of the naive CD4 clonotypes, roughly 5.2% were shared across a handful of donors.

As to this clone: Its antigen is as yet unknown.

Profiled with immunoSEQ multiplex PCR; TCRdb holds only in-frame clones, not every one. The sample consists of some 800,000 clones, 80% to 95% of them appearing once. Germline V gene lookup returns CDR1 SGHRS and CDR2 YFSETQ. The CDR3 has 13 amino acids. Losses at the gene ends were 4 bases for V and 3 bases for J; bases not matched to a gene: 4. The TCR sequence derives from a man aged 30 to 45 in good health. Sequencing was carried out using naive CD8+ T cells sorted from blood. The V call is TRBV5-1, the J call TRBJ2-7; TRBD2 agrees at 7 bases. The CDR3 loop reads CASSAGAGYEQYF. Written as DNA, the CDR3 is TGCGCCAGCAGCGCGGGAGCTGGCTACGAGCAGTACTTC.